Presented here are 11 T cell receptor beta chains from one specimen sequenced in a study of immune heterogeneity within non-small cell lung tumors. Bulk tumor gDNA, around 630 ng per sample, served as the TCR template. Surgical sampling yielded several biopsies per primary tumor (spaced far apart). Undergoing curative surgery were patients whose non-small cell lung cancer was untreated and newly diagnosed. Amplification of TCR beta CDR3 was performed by multiplex PCR with 32 V and 13 J primers. MiXCR was run by TCRdb on the multiplex PCR reads, yielding one entry per CDR3 protein. The table shows about 2,900 distinct CDR3 sequences, with approximately 25% occurring only once. Sequencing was performed on lung tumor tissue. The receptors were gathered from a female donor with non-small cell lung cancer.

This clonotype occurred a few times. This chain uses TRBV19 with TRBJ2-2; weak D call: TRBD2 (6 bases). The CDR3 spans 15 residues. V was clipped by 1 base and J by 1 base, with 7 bases between them. In germline, CDR1 is LNHDA, CDR2 SQIVND (reference sequence). Here the CDR3 reads CASSIVGGNTGELFF. DNA for the CDR3: TGTGCCAGTAGTATAGTCGGGGGGAACACCGGGGAGCTGTTTTTT. The variable domain in full, completed from reference TRBV19 and TRBJ2-2, reads DGGITQSPKYLFRKEGQNVTLSCEQNLNHDAMYWYRQDPGQGLRLIYYSQIVNDFQKGDIAEGYSVSREKKESFPLTVTSAQKNPTAFYLCASSIVGGNTGELFFGEGSRLTVL.

There are a few counts of this clonotype. V and J are TRBV10-2 and TRBJ1-6, with TRBD1 as a possible D gene (5 bases). The CDR3 consists of 17 residues. Germline CDR1 reads WSHSY; CDR2 reads SAAADI. V was shortened by 2 bases and J by 0 bases, with 11 bases between the two germline ends. The CDR3: CASSEARGGSYNSPLHF. In DNA form, the CDR3 reads TGCGCCAGCAGTGAGGCCCGGGGGGGCTCCTATAATTCACCCCTCCACTTT.

In its sample, this clonotype ranks as medium-sized. J is TRBJ2-7 and V is TRBV6-1, with D unclear. V was trimmed by 9 bases and J by 0 bases, leaving 15 bases between them. CDR3 length equals 14 residues. Germline V gives CDR1 MNHNS, CDR2 SASEGT. The chain's CDR3 is CASGVVISSYEQYF. CDR3 nucleotides: TGTGCCAGTGGGGTGGTTATTAGCTCCTACGAGCAGTACTTC.

A few counts support this clonotype. This sequence joins TRBV28 and TRBJ2-5, with D possibly called TRBD1 or TRBD2 (5 bases each). Germline loops: CDR1 MDHEN, CDR2 SYDVKM. The CDR3 length is 18 residues. Trimming cost V 3 bases and J 1 base, with 21 bases left between them. The CDR3: CASSLKGPLSSVQETQYF. CDR3 DNA sequence: TGTGCCAGCAGTTTGAAGGGACCCCTGAGTTCTGTCCAAGAGACCCAGTACTTC.

For this clonotype: A clone one base away is much larger, so this may be a read error. The chain links TRBV6-2 or TRBV6-3 to TRBJ2-5, with 10 bases aligning to TRBD2. The CDR3 sequence is 15 residues long. Germline-derived CDR1 and CDR2 are MNHEY and SVGEGT. The CDR3 region has the DNA TGTGCCGGCAGGGGAGGACTAGCGGAACAAGAGACCCAGTACTTC. Translation gives CAGRGGLAEQETQYF.

The chain carries TRBV3-1 and TRBJ2-2; D is undetermined. Germline V gene data show CDR1 as LGHDT and CDR2 as YNNKEL (reference sequence). The CDR3 sequence is 13 residues long. V lost 3 bases and J lost 9, with 11 bases in between. CDR3 nucleotide sequence: TGTGCCAGCAGCCAGACGTGGGATCGGGAGCTGTTTTTT. It specifies CASSQTWDRELFF.

This clonotype is medium-sized in the sample. J is TRBJ1-3 and V is TRBV4-2; D is perhaps TRBD1 (5 bases). The CDR3 extends over 15 amino acids. V lost 0 bases to trimming and J lost 1 base, with 7 bases between them. Germline CDR1 reads LGHNA; CDR2 reads YNFKEQ. The CDR3 loop reads CASSQEDRSGNTIYF. The CDR3 DNA is TGTGCCAGCAGCCAAGAAGACAGATCTGGAAACACCATATATTTT.

In its sample, this clonotype ranks as medium-sized. The J gene is TRBJ1-5, the V gene TRBV6-1; a weak D match, TRBD1 (5 bases). Trimming removed 5 bases from V and 3 bases from J, with 14 bases in between. Germline V gene sequence: CDR1 MNHNS, CDR2 SASEGT. The CDR3 contains 15 residues. This chain's CDR3 is CASSIHGDPNQPQHF. CDR3 coding DNA: TGTGCCAGCAGTATCCACGGGGACCCCAATCAGCCCCAGCATTTT.

This clonotype is deemed medium-sized. The chain couples TRBV10-3 to TRBJ1-5; no definite D call. The V gene lost 10 bases and the J gene lost 7 bases, with 17 bases spanning the gap. CDR3 size: 13 residues. Germline values: CDR1 ENHRY, CDR2 SYGVKD. The CDR3 protein is CATGEEGSQPQHF. CDR3 DNA sequence: TGTGCCACCGGAGAGGAGGGATCCCAGCCCCAGCATTTT.

This clonotype was counted a few times. This sequence joins TRBV29-1 and TRBJ1-2; 7 nucleotides agree with TRBD1. This CDR3 contains 17 residues. V gave up 3 bases and J gave up 1 base; unmatched junction bases: 14. Germline assignment: CDR1 SQVTM and CDR2 ANQGSEA. CDR3 nucleotides: TGCAGCGTTGACTCTGGGACAGCCTCAGTCCGTAACTATGGCTACACCTTC. Protein product: CSVDSGTASVRNYGYTF.

CDR3 DNA: TGTGCCAGCAGTCCCAGTTACGAGCAGTACTTC. It specifies CASSPSYEQYF. The V gene is TRBV25-1, the J gene TRBJ2-7, with D hard to call. The CDR3 has 11 amino acids. The V end lost 5 bases, the J end lost 4 bases, and 6 bases lay between the germline ends. Germline lookup yields CDR1 MGHDK and CDR2 SYGVNS.